The 25 T cell receptor beta chains given below trace back to one sample, sequenced in a study of blood T cell repertoires in COVID-19. Only in-frame clones appear in the TCRdb table, and some are missing; sequencing was by immunoSEQ multiplex PCR. The table records about 89,000 clones, nearly 80% of them present only once. Sequencing used peripheral blood. The receptors here all came from a man aged 65-85 years with COVID-19, enrolled during active disease.

This clone was recorded a few times. This chain uses TRBV7-2 with TRBJ1-4; 7 nucleotides match TRBD1. Germline assignment: CDR1 SGHTA and CDR2 FQGNSA. With V trimmed by 6 bases and J by 7 bases, 8 bases remained unmatched. The CDR3 runs 14 residues. CDR3 in amino acids: CASSWRGQGEKLFF. As DNA, the CDR3 is TGTGCCAGCAGTTGGAGGGGGCAGGGTGAAAAACTGTTTTTT. Full variable domain (rest looked up from reference TRBV7-2 and TRBJ1-4): GAGVSQSPSNKVTEKGKDVELRCDPISGHTALYWYRQSLGQGLEFLIYFQGNSAPDKSGLPSDRFSAERTGGSVSTLTIQRTQQEDSAVYLCASSWRGQGEKLFFGSGTQLSVL.

The gene calls are TRBV18 and TRBJ1-2; D call uncertain. Trimming stripped 3 bases from V and 3 bases from J, with 8 bases between. This CDR3 is built from 13 residues. Germline CDR1 is KGHSH and CDR2 is LQKENI. CDR3 amino acids: CASSPRDYYGYTF. Here the CDR3 DNA reads TGTGCCAGCTCACCCAGAGACTACTATGGCTACACCTTC. Full variable domain (missing parts from reference TRBV18 and TRBJ1-2): NAGVMQNPRHLVRRRGQEARLRCSPMKGHSHVYWYRQLPEEGLKFMVYLQKENIIDESGMPKERFSAEFPKEGPSILRIQQVVRGDSAAYFCASSPRDYYGYTFGSGTRLTVV.

This rearrangement joins TRBV5-1 to TRBJ2-2; a possible D gene is TRBD2 (7 bases). Trimming stripped 4 bases from V and 0 bases from J, with 10 bases between. In germline, CDR1 is SGHRS, CDR2 YFSETQ. The CDR3 loop spans 15 amino acids. The CDR3 coding sequence is TGCGCCAGCAGCGGCGGGGGCCCGAACACCGGGGAGCTGTTTTTT. Translation gives CASSGGGPNTGELFF. The full variable domain, its missing parts supplied by reference TRBV5-1 and TRBJ2-2, is KAGVTQTPRYLIKTRGQQVTLSCSPISGHRSVSWYQQTPGQGLQFLFEYFSETQRNKGNFPGRFSGRQFSNSRSEMNVSTLELGDSALYLCASSGGGPNTGELFFGEGSRLTVL.

V is TRBV7-9 and J is TRBJ1-1, with D tentatively TRBD1 (5 bases). The V end was cut by 7 bases, the J end by 6 bases, with 12 bases between. Germline assignment: CDR1 SEHNR and CDR2 FQNEAQ (reference sequence). This CDR3 contains 12 residues. The CDR3 region has the DNA TGTGCCAGCACCCCAGGGTCCCCTGAAGCTTTCTTT. Protein product: CASTPGSPEAFF.

The chain recombines TRBV3-1 (or the pseudogene TRBV3-2) with TRBJ2-3, with 9 bases matching TRBD1. This CDR3 spans 16 amino acids. The ends lost 4 bases at V and 1 base at J; junction bases unmatched: 6. CDR1 and CDR2 (germline): LGHDT, YNNKEL (reference sequence). As DNA, the CDR3 is TGTGCCAGCAGCCCCCGGACAGGGGATGGCACAGATACGCAGTATTTT. Its protein product is CASSPRTGDGTDTQYF.

The chain combines TRBV18 with TRBJ2-3; 10 nucleotides align to TRBD2. Germline CDR1 reads KGHSH; CDR2 reads LQKENI. The V and J ends lost 1 base and 3 bases, in that order; junction bases with no gene match: 4. The CDR3 totals 16 residues. This CDR3 is CASSPLAGGGTDTQYF. The CDR3 region has the DNA TGTGCCAGCTCACCACTAGCGGGAGGTGGGACAGATACGCAGTATTTT. Full variable domain (remainder filled in from reference TRBV18 and TRBJ2-3): NAGVMQNPRHLVRRRGQEARLRCSPMKGHSHVYWYRQLPEEGLKFMVYLQKENIIDESGMPKERFSAEFPKEGPSILRIQQVVRGDSAAYFCASSPLAGGGTDTQYFGPGTRLTVL.

V and J are TRBV7-6 and TRBJ1-1, with TRBD1 identical over 8 bases. The CDR3 is 15 amino acids. V shed 3 bases, J shed 4 bases, and the junction held 7 bases outside the gene matches. Germline CDR1 is SGHVS and CDR2 is FNYEAQ. This CDR3 reads CASSFGGQGITEAFF. The CDR3 DNA is TGTGCCAGCAGCTTTGGTGGACAGGGCATCACTGAAGCTTTCTTT.

The chain combines TRBV5-1 with TRBJ2-7, with 12 bases that match TRBD1. The germline CDR1 and CDR2 sequences are SGHRS and YFSETQ. The junction had 3 bases not matched to a gene; V was cut back by 0 bases and J by 5 bases. The CDR3 loop spans 15 amino acids. CDR3 sequence: CASSLGGQGANEQYF. In DNA form, the CDR3 reads TGCGCCAGCAGCTTGGGGGGACAGGGGGCCAACGAGCAGTACTTC.

V and J are TRBV4-3 and TRBJ1-2; no firm D call. V lost 4 bases, J lost 5 bases, and 11 bases lay in between. From germline, CDR1 is LGHNA and CDR2 YSLEER. The CDR3 sequence is 13 residues long. The CDR3: CASSRGRGYGYTF. Written as DNA, the CDR3 is TGCGCCAGCAGCCGCGGGCGAGGGTATGGCTACACCTTC.

The chain joins TRBV27 to TRBJ2-7; 10 bases agree with TRBD2. There are 15 residues in the CDR3. Germline V gives CDR1 MNHEY, CDR2 SMNVEV (reference sequence). V was clipped by 2 bases and J by 4 bases; unmatched bases: 5. The CDR3 protein is CASSLLAGVAYEQYF. DNA for the CDR3: TGTGCCAGCAGTTTACTAGCGGGAGTAGCATACGAGCAGTACTTC.

This chain connects TRBV12-3 or TRBV12-4 to TRBJ1-2, with a tentative D call TRBD1 (6 bases). CDR3 length: 12 amino acids. The germline V and J ends were trimmed by 2 bases and 7 bases, with 8 bases remaining between them. This CDR3 reads CASSLRQAGYTF. The DNA for the CDR3 is TGTGCCAGCAGTTTAAGACAGGCTGGCTACACCTTC.

The chain uses TRBV19 and TRBJ1-1, with no clear D. Germline loops: CDR1 LNHDA, CDR2 SQIVND (reference sequence). The CDR3 covers 15 residues. The V and J ends lost 3 bases and 1 base respectively, with 12 bases between them. In DNA, the CDR3 is TGTGCCAGTAGTATTGGTCAGTGGCAGAACACTGAAGCTTTCTTT. Protein product: CASSIGQWQNTEAFF.

J is TRBJ2-3 and V is TRBV18; 7 positions match TRBD1. Germline loops: CDR1 KGHSH, CDR2 LQKENI. The ends lost 2 bases at V and 3 bases at J; junction bases unmatched: 8. There are 16 residues in the CDR3. The CDR3 DNA sequence: TGTGCCAGCTCACCAGGCACCGGGACAGCGACAGATACGCAGTATTTT. Its protein product is CASSPGTGTATDTQYF. Looking up the rest from reference TRBV18 and TRBJ2-3 gives the full variable domain: NAGVMQNPRHLVRRRGQEARLRCSPMKGHSHVYWYRQLPEEGLKFMVYLQKENIIDESGMPKERFSAEFPKEGPSILRIQQVVRGDSAAYFCASSPGTGTATDTQYFGPGTRLTVL.

The chain joins TRBV7-2 to TRBJ2-1; 14 positions agree with TRBD2. V was pared by 5 bases and J by 7 bases, with 7 bases of the junction left unmatched. CDR3 length: 16 amino acids. Germline V CDR1 and CDR2: SGHTA, FQGNSA. The CDR3 sequence: CASSVSGTSGSNEQFF. In nucleotides, the CDR3 is TGTGCCAGCAGCGTCTCCGGGACTAGCGGGAGTAATGAGCAGTTCTTC.

This chain links TRBV9 with TRBJ2-7, with a weak D call TRBD1 (6 bases). V was clipped by 4 bases and J by 1 base, with 9 bases between them. Germline assignment: CDR1 SGDLS and CDR2 YYNGEE. The CDR3 is made up of 13 amino acids. CDR3 residues: CASSPGQSYEQYF. DNA for the CDR3: TGTGCCAGCAGCCCCGGACAGTCCTACGAGCAGTACTTC.

This sequence joins TRBV18 and TRBJ1-1, with D hard to call. V gave up 1 base and J gave up 2 bases, with 5 bases separating them. Germline CDR1 is KGHSH and CDR2 is LQKENI. The CDR3 runs to 13 residues. The CDR3 sequence is CASSPLANTEAFF. DNA of the CDR3: TGTGCCAGCTCACCACTGGCCAACACTGAAGCTTTCTTT.

This clone has ten or more counts. The chain carries TRBV27 and TRBJ1-2; 10 nucleotides line up with TRBD1. The germline V gene encodes CDR1 MNHEY and CDR2 SMNVEV (reference sequence). The CDR3 length is 16 residues. After removal of 5 bases from V and 2 bases from J, the junction contained 8 bases not matched to a gene. In DNA form, the CDR3 reads TGTGCCAGCAGTCTGAATAGACAGGGGGCCAACTATGGCTACACCTTC. This sequence encodes CASSLNRQGANYGYTF.

The chain is built from TRBV18 and TRBJ2-3; tentative D call: TRBD1 (5 bases). There are 18 residues in the CDR3. V was pared by 0 bases and J by 0 bases, with 16 bases between. Germline CDR1 KGHSH, CDR2 LQKENI. In DNA, the CDR3 is TGTGCCAGCTCACCACCCTTTAAGGGGTACCCTAGCACAGATACGCAGTATTTT. The encoded protein is CASSPPFKGYPSTDTQYF. The whole variable domain, filled in from reference TRBV18 and TRBJ2-3, reads NAGVMQNPRHLVRRRGQEARLRCSPMKGHSHVYWYRQLPEEGLKFMVYLQKENIIDESGMPKERFSAEFPKEGPSILRIQQVVRGDSAAYFCASSPPFKGYPSTDTQYFGPGTRLTVL.

This chain links TRBV30 with TRBJ1-2; the D is unclear. Looked up from germline, CDR1 is GTSNPN and CDR2 is SVGIG (reference sequence). CDR3 size: 15 residues. Trimming removed 2 bases from V and 5 bases from J, with 18 bases in between. DNA of the CDR3: TGTGCCTGGAGTTTAGCAGGAGGAGGGAATTATGGCTACACCTTC. Its protein is CAWSLAGGGNYGYTF.

Only a few counts were recorded for this clone. J is TRBJ1-3 and V is TRBV13; no definite D call. V lost 0 bases to trimming and J lost 0 bases, with 6 bases between them. Germline CDR1 and CDR2: PRHDT and FYEKMQ (reference sequence). The CDR3 consists of 15 residues. The CDR3 spells CASSLGAVSGNTIYF. In nucleotides, the CDR3 is TGTGCCAGCAGCTTAGGGGCGGTCTCTGGAAACACCATATATTTT. Looking up the rest from reference TRBV13 and TRBJ1-3 gives the full variable domain: AAGVIQSPRHLIKEKRETATLKCYPIPRHDTVYWYQQGPGQDPQFLISFYEKMQSDKGSIPDRFSAQQFSDYHSELNMSSLELGDSALYFCASSLGAVSGNTIYFGEGSWLTVV.

The V gene is TRBV11-2, the J gene TRBJ1-1, with D possibly TRBD1 on 6 matching bases. The V and J ends lost 5 bases and 0 bases respectively, with 10 bases between them. The CDR3 sequence is 14 residues long. Germline assignment: CDR1 SGHAT and CDR2 FQNNGV. CDR3 protein: CASSTTGMNTEAFF. DNA for the CDR3: TGTGCCAGCAGCACGACAGGTATGAACACTGAAGCTTTCTTT.

V and J are TRBV7-2 and TRBJ2-2, with D perhaps matching TRBD2 (6 bases). V was cut by 2 bases and J by 5 bases, with 12 bases left in between. Germline lookup yields CDR1 SGHTA and CDR2 FQGNSA. The CDR3 extends over 15 amino acids. CDR3 amino acids: CASSLFGGSTGELFF. CDR3 DNA: TGTGCCAGCAGCTTATTCGGGGGAAGTACCGGGGAGCTGTTTTTT.

The chain carries TRBV5-5 and TRBJ1-3; 9 bases are a match to TRBD1. The germline gives CDR1 SGHKS, CDR2 YYEKEE (reference sequence). The CDR3 contains 19 residues. Trimming took 4 bases from V and 2 from J; bases not matched to a gene: 16. DNA of the CDR3: TGTGCCAGCAGCCTTGATCAAGGGACAGGGACCGCTGCTGGAAACACCATATATTTT. It encodes CASSLDQGTGTAAGNTIYF.

The chain couples TRBV6-6 to TRBJ1-2, with 7 positions matching TRBD1. This CDR3 region has 13 residues. With 5 bases clipped from V and 7 bases from J, the junction kept 7 bases outside the gene matches. Germline loops: CDR1 MNHNY, CDR2 SVGAGI (reference sequence). Here the CDR3 reads CASSTGELGGYTF. In nucleotides, the CDR3 is TGTGCCAGCAGTACAGGGGAGTTAGGTGGCTACACCTTC.

The chain uses TRBV4-2 and TRBJ2-1; 12 bases align to TRBD2. The CDR3 extends over 15 amino acids. CDR1 is LGHNA, CDR2 YNFKEQ, per germline. The trim removed 1 base at V and 7 bases at J, leaving 2 bases unmatched. The CDR3 reads CASSQGTSGANEQFF. In DNA form, the CDR3 reads TGTGCCAGCAGCCAAGGGACTAGCGGGGCTAATGAGCAGTTCTTC.